This T cell receptor (beta chain) was sequenced during a study of graft-versus-host responses after intestinal transplantation (dated by TCRdb to the early 2020s). Regarding the research as a whole: Multivisceral, liver-intestinal, or isolated intestinal transplants were received by the recipients. Every recipient was given anti-thymocyte globulin induction, then maintenance tacrolimus and steroids for about 3 years. Bulk TCR-beta CDR3 sequencing was used to track graft-versus-host and host-versus-graft alloreactive T cell clones in the graft, circulation and bone marrow after intestinal transplantation. To identify alloreactive clones, pre-transplant mixed lymphocyte reaction products were sequenced and compared with unstimulated pre-transplant donor and recipient T cells. The cohort enrolled about 23 intestinal transplant recipients, one of whom was a retransplant, and a few patients without pretransplant specimens were excluded. A peak of at least 4% donor T cells among recipient peripheral blood mononuclear cells was the definition used for donor T cell macrochimerism. Instead of going to the commercial service, samples from a few later patients were sequenced in-house on an Illumina MiSeq and processed with MiXCR. Broader findings and caveats from the paper: GvH clones turned up in recipient bone marrow, with some appearing earlier in ileal mucosa or blood, a pattern consistent with an intestinal mucosal origin. High GvH to HvG T cell clonal ratios were observed in the allografts of patients with donor T cell macrochimerism. Early after transplant, declines in HvG clones were associated with peak levels of circulating GvH clones. The conclusions were limited by the relatively low number and heterogeneity of the intestinal transplant patients.

Trimming at the junction amounts to 1 base on V and 4 bases on J, and the germline ends lie 11 bases apart. The CDR1 and CDR2 encoded by the germline V gene (reference sequence) are MNHNY and SVGAGI. Including the terminal cysteine and phenylalanine, the CDR3 comprises 14 residues. CDR3 DNA is the only sequence kept; it has 42 bases, read in frame from the first base. Blood samples were collected up to 4 times in the first month after transplant and then at least monthly when available. The library was generated by the immunoSEQ multiplex PCR assay. High-throughput TCR-beta CDR3 sequencing of genomic DNA from most patients was performed by Adaptive Biotechnologies. In the original analysis: Adaptive's ImmunoSEQ software was the source of the TCR sequencing data for 18 patients, while three other patients were processed with MiXCR and VDJtools. CDR3 nucleotide sequences shared by donor and recipient were removed because the origin of these sequences could not be assigned. To count as alloreactive, a clone needed at least 2-fold expansion over unstimulated cells and a minimum CFSE-low frequency of 0.002% (template counts) or 0.001% (read counts). Clones were considered mappable if detected in sequenced pre-transplant spleen, lymph node, or MLR CFSE-low populations of the donor or recipient. The cumulative frequency of alloreactive clones was calculated as a percentage of all sequences, weighted by copy number. Entries here come from immuneACCESS through TCRdb and include only in-frame sequences with V and J called. Some clones fail to appear in such tables; in the studies checked, an unresolved V gene covers under half of the shortfall, and the cause of the remainder is unknown. V, J and clone size are those of that table, while D and trimming were read from the DNA. The table for this sample lists some 10,000 clones; 60% to 85% of them were counted only once. The top ten constitute more than 30% of the sample.

To note about this clone: Its antigen is unknown. No much larger clone exists at a distance of one base, and base qualities are not known.

This TCR came from a human patient who received an intestinal transplant, so some T cells may come from the graft donor. The sequence links TRBV6-6 to TRBJ2-7, with a weak D call of TRBD2 (6 bases match). The sample in question was PBMCs, obtained about 70 weeks after intestinal transplant. The DNA sequence reads TGTGCCAGCAGTTACTGGGGCGGAGGGTACGAGCAGTACTTC. The encoded protein is CASSYWGGGYEQYF.